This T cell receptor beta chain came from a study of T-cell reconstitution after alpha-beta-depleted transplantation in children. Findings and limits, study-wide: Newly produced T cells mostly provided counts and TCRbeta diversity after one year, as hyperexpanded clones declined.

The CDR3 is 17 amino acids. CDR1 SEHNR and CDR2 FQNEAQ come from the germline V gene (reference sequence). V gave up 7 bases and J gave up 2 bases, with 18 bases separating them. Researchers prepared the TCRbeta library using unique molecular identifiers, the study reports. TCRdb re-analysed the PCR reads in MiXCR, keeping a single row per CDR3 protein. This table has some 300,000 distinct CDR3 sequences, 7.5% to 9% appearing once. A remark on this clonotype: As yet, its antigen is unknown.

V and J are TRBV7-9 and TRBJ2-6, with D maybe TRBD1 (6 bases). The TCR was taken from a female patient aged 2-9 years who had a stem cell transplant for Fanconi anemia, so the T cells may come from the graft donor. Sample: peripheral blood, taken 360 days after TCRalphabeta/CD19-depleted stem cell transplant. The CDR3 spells CASMVWDTRTGANVLTF. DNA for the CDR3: TGTGCCAGCATGGTTTGGGACACCAGAACTGGGGCCAACGTCCTGACTTTC.